This record looks at one T cell receptor beta chain sequence and its context. Its matching antigen is unknown. No conserved phenylalanine or tryptophan ends this CDR3, so it is likely a read error. The data belong to a study of T cells after yellow fever vaccination. General study results and limits: Reappearance after the booster was seen for most primary-vaccination clones, at roughly 96% CD4 and 75% to 90% CD8. Peaking on day 5 versus 15, the secondary response was faster but weaker.

TCRdb called the 5' RACE reads again in MiXCR, with one record for every CDR3 protein. The sample comprises hundreds of thousands of distinct CDR3 sequences, roughly 14% of which are singletons, and over 13% rests with the top ten. The sample was PBMCs, taken on the day of the yellow fever booster vaccination. The TCR sequence derives from a man aged 25 to 45 who received the YFV17D yellow fever vaccine.

The CDR3 here is CATSRELAGRAFL. The CDR3 bases are TGTGCCACCAGCAGAGAGCTGGCGGGTCGGGCTTTCTTA. The chain combines TRBV15 with TRBJ1-1; D remains unclear. The CDR3 has 13 amino acids. V was cut by 0 bases and J by 11 bases, with 13 bases left in between. From germline, CDR1 is LNHNV and CDR2 YYDKDF (reference sequence).